This T cell receptor (beta chain) was observed in a study of Graves' ophthalmopathy and Graves' hyperthyroidism. Study-level points and caveats: Discriminating ophthalmopathy from stable hyperthyroidism, a 13-signature model attained a sensitivity of approximately 90% and a specificity of around 81%.

PBMCs were obtained from 9 to 10 ml of fresh peripheral blood. This clonotype was detected only a few times. Its antigen is still unknown. In germline, CDR1 is SNHLY, CDR2 FYNNEI. V dropped 4 bases and J dropped 8 bases, with 8 bases sitting between them. The CDR3 spans 11 residues. Amplified TCR beta CDR3 regions were obtained using RNA transcripts as template. Following a first-round RT-PCR that used HTBI primers, a second-round multiplex PCR was carried out. MiXCR, run by TCRdb on the multiplex PCR reads, gives a single entry per CDR3 protein. The table has about 740,000 distinct CDR3 sequences, roughly two fifths seen once; the top ten hold around 40%.

The chain has TRBV2 and TRBJ1-2; D gene ambiguous. Sequencing was done on a sample of peripheral blood. The clonotype originates from an adult man with Graves' ophthalmopathy. The CDR3 region is CASSGTRGYTF. DNA of the CDR3: TGTGCCAGCAGTGGCACACGGGGCTACACCTTC.